The 21 T cell receptor beta chains below all came from one sample that was sequenced in a study of blood T cells in healthy people across ages. Sample-barcoded 5' priming and a J-beta primer mix drove a second PCR of about 6 to 11 cycles. TCRdb passed the 5' RACE reads through MiXCR, listing each CDR3 protein once. The table includes about 2 million distinct CDR3 sequences, about 49% detected once. Sequences were obtained from blood. The receptors originated from a middle-aged woman in good health.

This clonotype has a handful of counts. V gene TRBV6-2 or TRBV6-3 combines with J gene TRBJ1-4; D is ambiguous. The V end lost 6 bases, the J end lost 0 bases, and 11 bases lay between the germline ends. Germline CDR1 is MNHEY and CDR2 is SVGEGT. The CDR3 spans 15 residues. The CDR3 loop reads CASRRTEATNEKLFF. The CDR3 nucleotides are TGTGCCAGCAGGCGGACGGAAGCAACTAATGAAAAACTGTTTTTT.

Only a few counts were recorded for this clonotype. V and J are TRBV10-3 and TRBJ2-7; D remains unclear. The CDR3 is made up of 13 amino acids. V was trimmed by 3 bases and J by 0 bases, leaving 6 bases between them. Germline CDR1 is ENHRY and CDR2 is SYGVKD. CDR3 coding DNA: TGTGCCATCAGTGACCAGGTCTCCTACGAGCAGTACTTC. Protein product: CAISDQVSYEQYF.

The V call is TRBV29-1, the J call TRBJ1-2; 8 nucleotides match TRBD1. Germline trimming cut 1 base from V and 4 bases from J; bases unmatched to any gene: 2. The germline V gene has CDR1 SQVTM and CDR2 ANQGSEA. CDR3 length: 13 amino acids. In DNA, the CDR3 is TGCAGCGTTGAAGGAGGACAGGGCTATGGCTACACCTTC. Translated, it gives CSVEGGQGYGYTF.

The chain employs TRBV20-1 and TRBJ1-2, with D unresolved. The CDR3 is made up of 12 amino acids. The V gene lost 3 bases and the J gene lost 8 bases, with 13 bases spanning the gap. CDR1 and CDR2 from the germline V gene are DFQATT and SNEGSKA (reference sequence). The CDR3 sequence: CSASLGSSGYTF. CDR3 bases: TGCAGTGCTAGTTTGGGTTCATCCGGCTACACCTTC.

The chain recombines TRBV4-1 with TRBJ2-4; 12 bases fit TRBD2. Germline CDR1 reads MGHRA; CDR2 reads YSYEKL. V was clipped by 0 bases and J by 13 bases; unmatched bases: 13. The CDR3 covers 17 residues. CDR3 nucleotides: TGCGCCAGCAGCCAAGAATCTAGCGGGGGGGCCAGCGATGAGCAGTACTTC. It yields the protein CASSQESSGGASDEQYF.

The V gene is TRBV4-1, the J gene TRBJ2-1; 8 bases align to TRBD1. This CDR3 spans 18 amino acids. Germline-derived CDR1 and CDR2 are MGHRA and YSYEKL. Trimming cost V 0 bases and J 13 bases; bases outside gene matches: 20. This chain's CDR3 is CASSQDGPEQGESVEQFF. The CDR3 bases are TGCGCCAGCAGCCAAGACGGTCCGGAACAGGGGGAATCCGTTGAACAGTTCTTC.

This rearrangement joins TRBV19 to TRBJ2-5, with 7 bases aligning to TRBD1. This CDR3 comprises 14 residues. Germline V lookup: CDR1 LNHDA, CDR2 SQIVND (reference sequence). V shed 5 bases, J shed 9 bases, and the junction held 12 bases outside the gene matches. CDR3 sequence (DNA): TGTGCCAGTAGTCCCAGACAGGGAGAGGAGGCCCAGTACTTC. It translates to CASSPRQGEEAQYF. The full variable domain, with the rest looked up from reference TRBV19 and TRBJ2-5, is DGGITQSPKYLFRKEGQNVTLSCEQNLNHDAMYWYRQDPGQGLRLIYYSQIVNDFQKGDIAEGYSVSREKKESFPLTVTSAQKNPTAFYLCASSPRQGEEAQYFGPGTRLLVL.

This chain uses TRBV4-3 with TRBJ2-5; TRBD1 matches at 8 bases. V was clipped by 6 bases and J by 3 bases; unmatched bases: 6. This CDR3 has 14 amino acids. The germline V gene encodes CDR1 LGHNA and CDR2 YSLEER. The CDR3 nucleotides read TGCGCCAGCAGTCAGAGACAGGGGAAAGAGACCCAGTACTTC. Translating it yields CASSQRQGKETQYF.

The chain links TRBV6-2 or TRBV6-3 to TRBJ2-7; D gene unclear. Germline CDR1 is MNHEY and CDR2 is SVGEGT. The CDR3 has 15 residues. Trimming pared 5 bases from V and 2 bases from J, leaving 16 bases between. CDR3 DNA sequence: TGTGCCAGCAGTCCAAACACCGAATTCGCCTACGAGCAGTACTTC. Its translation: CASSPNTEFAYEQYF.

The V gene is TRBV24-1, the J gene TRBJ2-1; maybe TRBD2 (7 bases). V was clipped by 3 bases and J by 1 base, with 12 bases between them. The length of the CDR3 is 16 residues. Germline CDR1 is KGHDR and CDR2 is SFDVKD. The CDR3 sequence: CATSDTGGRSYNEQFF. In DNA, the CDR3 is TGTGCCACCAGTGATACCGGGGGGCGATCCTACAATGAGCAGTTCTTC.

DNA for the CDR3: TGTGCTAGTGGCGGGGGACAGCAAGAGACCCAGTACTTC. Its protein is CASGGGQQETQYF. This chain links TRBV12-5 with TRBJ2-5; a weak D match, TRBD1 (7 bases). With 6 bases removed from V and 2 bases from J, the gap between germline ends came to 10 bases. The CDR3 sequence is 13 residues long. CDR1 is LGHNT and CDR2 is FRNRAP in the germline V gene.

In nucleotides, the CDR3 is TGTGCCAGCAGCCATTGGATTAACACGGGCAAGGACGAGCAGTACTTC. Translating gives CASSHWINTGKDEQYF. The chain uses TRBV3-1 and TRBJ2-5; D is unresolved. The J call may be faulty, since TRBJ2-7 better matches the DNA end. The CDR3 totals 16 residues. CDR1 is LGHDT and CDR2 is YNNKEL in the germline V gene (reference sequence).

The CDR3 nucleotides read TGTGCCAGCAGCCAGGGGACAGCTGTCGGCAGCTACACCTTC. Protein: CASSQGTAVGSYTF. The chain combines TRBV3-1 with TRBJ1-2; the match to TRBD1 covers 7 bases. V lost 3 bases, J lost 9 bases, and 10 bases stayed unmatched. This CDR3 comprises 14 residues. Germline CDR1 LGHDT, CDR2 YNNKEL (reference sequence).

The table lists this clonotype with a few counts. The chain employs TRBV11-1 and TRBJ2-1; no clear D gene. CDR3 size: 14 residues. V was trimmed by 2 bases and J by 8 bases, leaving 13 bases between them. Germline CDR1 reads SGHAT; CDR2 reads FQDESV (reference sequence). The CDR3 nucleotides read TGTGCCAGCAGCTTATCGAGTCCGATCGATGAGCAGTTCTTC. It specifies CASSLSSPIDEQFF.

Only a few counts were recorded for this clonotype. The chain joins TRBV3-1 to TRBJ1-2; perhaps TRBD1 as D (6 bases). V dropped 2 bases and J dropped 3 bases, with 16 bases sitting between them. The germline V gene has CDR1 LGHDT and CDR2 YNNKEL (reference sequence). The CDR3 covers 16 residues. The CDR3 region is CASSQSYRASDYGYTF. CDR3 nucleotides: TGTGCCAGCAGCCAAAGCTACAGGGCCTCAGACTATGGCTACACCTTC.

This clonotype was picked up a small number of times. The junction does not match germline at one end; this may be a read error. The genes are TRBV20-1 and TRBJ2-7; D not certain. This CDR3 has 15 residues. Germline CDR1 reads DFQATT; CDR2 reads SNEGSKA (reference sequence). CDR3 in DNA: TGCAGTTCTAGAGCCCCGGTAAGCTCCTCCTACGAGCAGTACTTC. This codes for CSSRAPVSSSYEQYF.

This clonotype has just a few counts. V usage is TRBV13 and J usage is TRBJ2-5, with TRBD2 matching 9 bases. V shed 5 bases and J 4 bases; nucleotides not matched to a gene: 11. Germline assignment: CDR1 PRHDT and CDR2 FYEKMQ (reference sequence). The CDR3 runs to 16 residues. The CDR3 DNA sequence: TGTGCCAGCAGCAAACCCTTAGCGGGGGATATAGAGACCCAGTACTTC. This codes for CASSKPLAGDIETQYF.

This clonotype was counted between two and nine times. The J gene is TRBJ2-7, the V gene TRBV11-1; 11 nucleotides line up with TRBD1. From germline, CDR1 is SGHAT and CDR2 FQDESV (reference sequence). The CDR3 covers 15 residues. V trimming: 3 bases; J trimming: 5 bases; junction bases outside the gene matches: 6. The CDR3 DNA follows: TGTGCCAGCAGCTTTAGGACAGGGGGCTTCAACGAGCAGTACTTC. It is translated as CASSFRTGGFNEQYF.

This sequence joins TRBV20-1 and TRBJ2-1; the D call may be TRBD1 or TRBD2 (5 bases each). Germline lookup yields CDR1 DFQATT and CDR2 SNEGSKA (reference sequence). Trimming pared 4 bases from V and 4 bases from J, leaving 20 bases between. This CDR3 has 16 residues. The CDR3 is CSATRGPLGGYNEQFF. The DNA of the CDR3 is TGCAGTGCTACTAGGGGACCCCTAGGTGGGTACAATGAGCAGTTCTTC.

The V call is TRBV7-9, the J call TRBJ1-2; 10 nucleotides line up with TRBD1. There are 15 residues in the CDR3. Trimming removed 5 bases from V and 8 bases from J; junction bases left unmatched: 11. Germline loops: CDR1 SEHNR, CDR2 FQNEAQ (reference sequence). CDR3 loop: CASSPGTGQGHGYTF. DNA of the CDR3: TGTGCCAGCAGCCCAGGAACGGGACAGGGGCACGGCTACACCTTC.

The V gene is TRBV6-2 or TRBV6-3, the J gene TRBJ2-3; 10 positions match TRBD2. V shed 0 bases, J shed 5 bases, and the junction held 14 bases outside the gene matches. The CDR3 has 19 residues. Germline CDR1 is MNHEY and CDR2 is SVGEGT. The chain's CDR3 is CASSYSRVRAVAGGDTQYF. The DNA for the CDR3 is TGTGCCAGCAGTTACTCGCGAGTCCGGGCAGTAGCGGGGGGAGATACGCAGTATTTT.